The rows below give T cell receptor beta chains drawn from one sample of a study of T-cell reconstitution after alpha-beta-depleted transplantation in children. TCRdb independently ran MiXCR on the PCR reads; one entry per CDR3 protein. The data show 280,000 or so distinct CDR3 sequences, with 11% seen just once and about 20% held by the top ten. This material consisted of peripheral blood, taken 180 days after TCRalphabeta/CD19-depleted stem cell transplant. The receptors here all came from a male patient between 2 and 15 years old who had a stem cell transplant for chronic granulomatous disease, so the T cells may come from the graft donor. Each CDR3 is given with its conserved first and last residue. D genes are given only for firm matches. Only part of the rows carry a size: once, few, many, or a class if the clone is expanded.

CDR3nt: TGCAGTGCTAGCCCCGGCAGGGAAGAGACCCAGTACTTC
CDR3aa: CSASPGREETQYF
j_gene: TRBJ2-5
abundance: many
v_gene: TRBV20-1
d_gene: NA

CDR3nt: TGTGCCAGCAAGACAGGGGGCACCGGGGAGCTGTTTTTT
CDR3aa: CASKTGGTGELFF
j_gene: TRBJ2-2
abundance: many
v_gene: TRBV27
d_gene: TRBD1

CDR3nt: TGTGCCAGCAGCCAAGATTGGACAGGTCGGGAGCAGTACTTC
CDR3aa: CASSQDWTGREQYF
j_gene: TRBJ2-7
abundance: few
v_gene: TRBV4-2
d_gene: TRBD1

CDR3nt: TGTGCCAGCAGCTCCGGGACCGGGGTCAATGAGCAGTTCTTC
CDR3aa: CASSSGTGVNEQFF
j_gene: TRBJ2-1
abundance: many
v_gene: TRBV5-5
d_gene: NA

CDR3nt: TGTGCCAGCAGGGTAGCGGGAGGGCTTCTAAGTGATTCCTACAATGAGCAGTTCTTC
CDR3aa: CASRVAGGLLSDSYNEQFF
j_gene: TRBJ2-1
abundance: many
v_gene: TRBV6-1
d_gene: TRBD2

CDR3nt: TGCAGTGCCCCGGACAGGGGGCGTTACGAGCAGTACTTC
CDR3aa: CSAPDRGRYEQYF
j_gene: TRBJ2-7
abundance: many
v_gene: TRBV20-1
d_gene: TRBD1

CDR3nt: TGTGCCAGCAAGGGGACAGGGAGTTCCTACGAGCAGTACTTC
CDR3aa: CASKGTGSSYEQYF
j_gene: TRBJ2-7
abundance: many
v_gene: TRBV5-6
d_gene: TRBD1

CDR3nt: TGTGCCAGCAGCCCACTCGGGACTTACTCCTACAATGAGCAGTTCTTC
CDR3aa: CASSPLGTYSYNEQFF
j_gene: TRBJ2-1
abundance: NA
v_gene: TRBV7-9
d_gene: NA

CDR3nt: TGCAGCGCCGGACAGCAAGAGACCCAGTACTTC
CDR3aa: CSAGQQETQYF
j_gene: TRBJ2-5
abundance: many
v_gene: TRBV29-1
d_gene: NA

CDR3nt: TGCGCCAGCAGCTATAAAGCGGGGAACACCGGGGAGCTGTTTTTT
CDR3aa: CASSYKAGNTGELFF
j_gene: TRBJ2-2
abundance: many
v_gene: TRBV5-1
d_gene: NA

CDR3nt: TGTGCCAGTAGTAACGACAAGACTAGCGACTACACCGGGGAGCTGTTTTTT
CDR3aa: CASSNDKTSDYTGELFF
j_gene: TRBJ2-2
abundance: few
v_gene: TRBV19
d_gene: TRBD2

CDR3nt: TGCAGTGCTAGTCGGGCGGGCGGCGGGGATTACAATGAGCAGTTCTTC
CDR3aa: CSASRAGGGDYNEQFF
j_gene: TRBJ2-1
abundance: many
v_gene: TRBV20-1
d_gene: NA

CDR3nt: TGTGCCAGCTCAAATCCGCCTCGCCTAGCGGGACTCACCGGGGAGCTGTTTTTT
CDR3aa: CASSNPPRLAGLTGELFF
j_gene: TRBJ2-2
abundance: few
v_gene: TRBV11-1
d_gene: TRBD2